A selection of T cell receptor beta chains follows, all from one sample in a study of multiple sclerosis patients with progressive multifocal leukoencephalopathy. Sequencing used immunoSEQ multiplex PCR; TCRdb keeps in-frame clones, though not all of them. The sample carries roughly 30,000 clones, about 87% recorded once. Sequenced material: PBMCs, taken from a patient treated with natalizumab. The receptors derive from a woman aged 40 to 50 with progressive multifocal leukoencephalopathy. The CDR3 runs from the conserved cysteine through the conserved F or W. A D gene is named only where the DNA matches it firmly.

d_gene: TRBD2
len: 13
v_gene: TRBV30
CDR3aa: CAWSVGLGGSEYF

d_gene: TRBD1
len: 17
v_gene: TRBV18
CDR3aa: CASSAETGAGTNEKLFF

d_gene: -
len: 15
v_gene: TRBV14
CDR3aa: CASSQRKGGNTEAFF

d_gene: -
len: 15
v_gene: TRBV18
CDR3aa: CASSLHTGDIYEQYF

d_gene: -
len: 15
v_gene: TRBV5-4
CDR3aa: CASSSPGKGANVLTF

d_gene: -
len: 13
v_gene: TRBV7-3
CDR3aa: CASSLEAATEAFF

d_gene: -
len: 15
v_gene: TRBV19
CDR3aa: CASSIGEGLNTEAFF

d_gene: -
len: 13
v_gene: TRBV19
CDR3aa: CASSLRYNTEAFF

d_gene: TRBD1
len: 15
v_gene: TRBV6-5
CDR3aa: CASSNGQGIGSPLHF

d_gene: TRBD1
len: 15
v_gene: TRBV6-4
CDR3aa: CASSDSAGGSTEAFF

d_gene: -
len: 15
v_gene: TRBV7-8
CDR3aa: CASSPRAEANYGYTF

d_gene: -
len: 11
v_gene: TRBV6-1
CDR3aa: CASSLTYEQYF

d_gene: -
len: 14
v_gene: TRBV6-5
CDR3aa: CASSYGRRAYEQYF

d_gene: -
len: 14
v_gene: TRBV4-1
CDR3aa: CASSQEGSPRVLFF

d_gene: TRBD1
len: 16
v_gene: TRBV4-3
CDR3aa: CASSLGQGEGWSPLHF

d_gene: -
len: 17
v_gene: TRBV5-8
CDR3aa: CASRRPLQLSNNEKLFF

d_gene: -
len: 13
v_gene: TRBV5-1
CDR3aa: CASSQSGDYGYTF

d_gene: -
len: 13
v_gene: TRBV19
CDR3aa: CASIGNRVSEAFF